A single sample gave rise to the 25 T cell receptor beta chains below, sequenced in a study of cytotoxic CD8 clonotypes in ibrutinib-treated CLL. The assay was immunoSEQ multiplex PCR, and TCRdb's table has in-frame clones only and misses some. There are 250,000 to 350,000 clones in the sample; 65% to 85% occur only once, and about 5.7% lies in the top ten. Sequences were derived from PBMCs, sampled at disease progression, from a patient treated with ibrutinib. The receptors were gathered from a human donor with chronic lymphocytic leukemia.

This chain's CDR3 is CASRQGYSNQPQHF. The CDR3 DNA is TGTGCCAGCAGACAGGGCTATAGCAATCAGCCCCAGCATTTT. The chain uses TRBV6-1 and TRBJ1-5, with D possibly TRBD1 on 6 matching bases. Germline CDR1 MNHNS, CDR2 SASEGT. Trimming stripped 6 bases from V and 0 bases from J, with 9 bases between. The length of the CDR3 is 14 residues.

J is TRBJ2-7 and V is TRBV2; D ambiguous. The germline V and J ends were trimmed by 8 bases and 6 bases, with 11 bases remaining between them. This CDR3 has 11 residues. Looked up from germline, CDR1 is SNHLY and CDR2 is FYNNEI. This chain's CDR3 is CASGSTGEQYF. The CDR3 DNA is TGTGCCAGCGGCTCGACCGGCGAGCAGTACTTC.

The chain joins TRBV5-1 to TRBJ2-6; D may be TRBD1 (5 bases). The CDR3 runs 21 residues. Germline V gene sequence: CDR1 SGHRS, CDR2 YFSETQ. Trimming took off 2 bases at V and 0 bases at J, with 24 bases between the two ends. The CDR3 sequence: CASSLPKAQGSSSSGANVLTF. The CDR3 coding sequence is TGCGCCAGCAGCTTACCCAAGGCGCAGGGTTCCTCAAGCTCTGGGGCCAACGTCCTGACTTTC.

The chain couples TRBV9 to TRBJ2-7; 7 nucleotides align to TRBD1. Germline CDR1 reads SGDLS; CDR2 reads YYNGEE. The CDR3 is 14 residues long. The V gene end was trimmed by 0 bases and the J gene end by 4 bases; junction bases not matched to a gene: 4. In DNA form, the CDR3 reads TGTGCCAGCAGCGTAGGAGGGACAGCTTACGAGCAGTACTTC. The encoded protein is CASSVGGTAYEQYF. The full variable domain, rest sourced from reference TRBV9 and TRBJ2-7, is DSGVTQTPKHLITATGQRVTLRCSPRSGDLSVYWYQQSLDQGLQFLIQYYNGEERAKGNILERFSAQQFPDLHSELNLSSLELGDSALYFCASSVGGTAYEQYFGPGTRLTVT.

This clone occurred a few times. CDR3: CSVGPRLYGYGYTF. The CDR3 nucleotides are TGCTCCGTCGGTCCCAGACTTTATGGCTATGGCTACACCTTC. The chain combines TRBV29-1 with TRBJ1-2, with D unclear. In germline, CDR1 is SQVTM, CDR2 ANQGSEA. CDR3 size: 14 residues.

The chain uses TRBV11-2 and TRBJ2-5, with 7 bases identical to TRBD2. This CDR3 region has 16 residues. Germline V gene data show CDR1 as SGHAT and CDR2 as FQNNGV. V shed 2 bases and J 1 base; nucleotides not matched to a gene: 7. The CDR3 loop is CASSLSGVGTQETQYF. As DNA, the CDR3 is TGTGCCAGCAGCTTAAGCGGGGTAGGGACCCAAGAGACCCAGTACTTC.

This chain connects TRBV28 to TRBJ2-7, with D possibly being TRBD2 (5 bases). The V gene lost 8 bases and the J gene lost 2 bases, with 13 bases spanning the gap. CDR3 size: 13 residues. Germline V CDR1 and CDR2: MDHEN, SYDVKM. In DNA form, the CDR3 reads TGTGCCAGCTTGACAACGGGGACCTACGAGCAGTACTTC. Its protein is CASLTTGTYEQYF. The full variable domain, completed using reference TRBV28 and TRBJ2-7, is DVKVTQSSRYLVKRTGEKVFLECVQDMDHENMFWYRQDPGLGLRLIYFSYDVKMKEKGDIPEGYSVSREKKERFSLILESASTNQTSMYLCASLTTGTYEQYFGPGTRLTVT.

This clone was seen only once. The chain joins TRBV2 to TRBJ2-1; no firm D call. Per germline, CDR1 SNHLY and CDR2 FYNNEI. CDR3 length: 17 residues. Trimming took 0 bases from V and 10 from J, leaving 22 bases between them. The CDR3 spells CASSEAPRLFNAGEQFF. In DNA, the CDR3 is TGTGCCAGCAGTGAAGCGCCGCGACTCTTTAACGCAGGCGAGCAGTTCTTC.

The CDR3 DNA is TGTGCCAGCAGCGCCGATCACTTGAACACCGGGGAGCTGTTTTTT. Its protein is CASSADHLNTGELFF. This chain connects TRBV6-1 to TRBJ2-2; unclear D gene. Trimming removed 6 bases at V and 1 base at J, with 12 bases between. Germline V CDR1 and CDR2: MNHNS, SASEGT. CDR3 size: 15 residues.

This chain links TRBV11-2 with TRBJ2-5, with D hard to call. V lost 1 base, J lost 0 bases, and 12 bases lay in between. CDR1 is SGHAT and CDR2 is FQNNGV in the germline V gene. The CDR3 has 16 residues. The CDR3 nucleotides are TGTGCCAGCAGCTTAGTTCCAGCTGAGTACCAAGAGACCCAGTACTTC. Its protein is CASSLVPAEYQETQYF.

Of note for this clone: Germline and junction disagree at one end, which may indicate a read error. J is TRBJ1-5 and V is TRBV28, with 7 bases lining up with TRBD1. CDR1 MDHEN and CDR2 SYDVKM come from the germline V gene. This CDR3 is 14 amino acids long. This chain's CDR3 is CASILQGLEQPQHF. CDR3 DNA: TGTGCCAGCATTTTACAGGGGCTGGAGCAGCCCCAGCATTTT.

CDR3 sequence: CASSQVPGGVDTEAFF. The CDR3 nucleotides read TGCGCCAGCAGCCAAGTACCAGGGGGCGTCGACACTGAAGCTTTCTTT. The chain links TRBV4-1 to TRBJ1-1; 8 bases align to TRBD1. V trimming: 1 base; J trimming: 3 bases; junction bases outside the gene matches: 7. Germline V gives CDR1 MGHRA, CDR2 YSYEKL. CDR3 length: 16 residues.

The V call is TRBV5-1, the J call TRBJ2-1; D possibly corresponds to TRBD1 (5 bases). V dropped 4 bases and J dropped 3 bases, with 14 bases sitting between them. CDR1 is SGHRS and CDR2 is YFSETQ in the germline V gene. The CDR3 is 15 amino acids. Here the CDR3 DNA reads TGCGCCAGCAGCGGCCAAGGGGTCTACTACAATGAGCAGTTCTTC. It yields the protein CASSGQGVYYNEQFF.

The rearrangement joins TRBV7-3 to TRBJ1-2; 7 nucleotides agree with TRBD1. CDR1 is SGHTA and CDR2 is FQGTGA in the germline V gene. The ends lost 5 bases at V and 7 bases at J; junction bases unmatched: 7. CDR3 length equals 13 residues. The CDR3 nucleotides read TGTGCCAGCAGCCGGGACAGAGTCGCTGGCTACACCTTC. Protein sequence: CASSRDRVAGYTF.

In this sample, this clone turned up a few times. This chain connects TRBV9 to TRBJ1-1; D may be TRBD1 (6 bases). Looked up from germline, CDR1 is SGDLS and CDR2 is YYNGEE. The ends were cut back, 2 bases at V and 4 bases at J, with 12 bases in the middle. The CDR3 has 14 amino acids. The CDR3 DNA is TGTGCCAGCAGCGTGACAGGCTTTAGCACTGAAGCTTTCTTT. This sequence encodes CASSVTGFSTEAFF.

This chain uses TRBV29-1 with TRBJ2-7; TRBD2 agrees at 8 bases. V shed 5 bases, J shed 5 bases, and the junction held 14 bases outside the gene matches. The CDR3 is 15 residues long. Germline V gene sequence: CDR1 SQVTM, CDR2 ANQGSEA. Written as DNA, the CDR3 is TGCAGCGTTTCAGGGTTAGCGGGGATGGTCAACGAGCAGTACTTC. This encodes CSVSGLAGMVNEQYF.

The table lists this clone with a count of one. The V gene is TRBV28, the J gene TRBJ2-7; 8 nucleotides match TRBD2. Germline CDR1 reads MDHEN; CDR2 reads SYDVKM. This CDR3 has 15 amino acids. V lost 4 bases, J lost 3 bases, and 8 bases stayed unmatched. The CDR3 DNA follows: TGTGCCAGCAGTTCCCGGGGGGGCAGGGGCTACGAGCAGTACTTC. This codes for CASSSRGGRGYEQYF. The full variable domain, with the rest looked up from reference TRBV28 and TRBJ2-7, is DVKVTQSSRYLVKRTGEKVFLECVQDMDHENMFWYRQDPGLGLRLIYFSYDVKMKEKGDIPEGYSVSREKKERFSLILESASTNQTSMYLCASSSRGGRGYEQYFGPGTRLTVT.

The CDR3 DNA sequence: TGCAGTGCTAGAGGATGGGATACGCAGTATTTT. Translating gives CSARGWDTQYF. The rearrangement uses TRBV20-1 and TRBJ2-3, with D unclear. This CDR3 region has 11 residues. Trimming took off 1 base at V and 6 bases at J, with 5 bases between the two ends. Germline assignment: CDR1 DFQATT and CDR2 SNEGSKA (reference sequence).

This sequence joins TRBV10-2 and TRBJ2-3, with D maybe TRBD1 (6 bases). The CDR3 extends over 14 amino acids. From germline, CDR1 is WSHSY and CDR2 SAAADI. V was trimmed by 3 bases and J by 2 bases, leaving 9 bases between them. The CDR3 DNA reads TGCGCCAGCAGTGAACAGGGTTACACAGATACGCAGTATTTT. Translation gives CASSEQGYTDTQYF.

This clone has just one count. The rearrangement uses TRBV6-5 and TRBJ2-3; a weak D match, TRBD2 (6 bases). The V gene lost 0 bases and the J gene lost 8 bases, with 9 bases spanning the gap. This CDR3 has 13 amino acids. The germline CDR1 and CDR2 sequences are MNHEY and SVGAGI. For the CDR3, the DNA is TGTGCCAGCAGTTACTCTCCGGGAGTTACGCAGTATTTT. Its translation is CASSYSPGVTQYF.

In nucleotides, the CDR3 is TGTGCCAGCAGCTTATTTGGGGAGACCCAGTACTTC. It specifies CASSLFGETQYF. The chain combines TRBV7-7 with TRBJ2-5; no clear D gene. Germline V gives CDR1 SSHAT, CDR2 FNYEAQ (reference sequence). V lost 2 bases and J lost 5, with 6 bases in between. The CDR3 length is 12 residues.

In this sample, this clone turned up once. The genes are TRBV2 and TRBJ2-2, with D perhaps matching TRBD2 (5 bases). The CDR3 covers 15 residues. The V gene lost 2 bases and the J gene lost 0 bases, with 7 bases spanning the gap. The germline V gene has CDR1 SNHLY and CDR2 FYNNEI. This CDR3 is CASSETRANTGELFF. In DNA, the CDR3 is TGTGCCAGCAGTGAAACTAGGGCGAACACCGGGGAGCTGTTTTTT.

The chain joins TRBV7-9 to TRBJ2-5; D perhaps matches TRBD2 (5 bases). V was trimmed by 9 bases and J by 1 base, leaving 12 bases between them. There are 13 residues in the CDR3. In germline, CDR1 is SEHNR, CDR2 FQNEAQ (reference sequence). Here the CDR3 DNA reads TGTGCCAGTCGCCGGGGAGTCCAAGAGACCCAGTACTTC. Its protein product is CASRRGVQETQYF.

The chain has TRBV29-1 and TRBJ1-5, with D uncertain. This CDR3 is built from 12 residues. Between the trimmed V and J ends, which lost 3 bases and 4 bases, there was a span of 7 bases. CDR1 is SQVTM, CDR2 ANQGSEA, per germline. The CDR3 is CSVEGPNQPQHF. CDR3 nucleotide sequence: TGCAGCGTTGAGGGCCCGAATCAGCCCCAGCATTTT. The entire variable domain, with the rest obtained from reference TRBV29-1 and TRBJ1-5, is as follows: SAVISQKPSRDICQRGTSLTIQCQVDSQVTMMFWYRQQPGQSLTLIATANQGSEATYESGFVIDKFPISRPNLTFSTLTVSNMSPEDSSIYLCSVEGPNQPQHFGDGTRLSIL.

The V gene is TRBV9, the J gene TRBJ1-6; TRBD1 matches 8 bases. The CDR3 is 17 amino acids. The junction had 19 bases not matched to a gene; V was cut back by 3 bases and J by 14 bases. CDR1 and CDR2 from the germline V gene are SGDLS and YYNGEE. The CDR3, as DNA: TGTGCCAGCAGCGGGCTCGGACAGGGCGATTCAAACAGGTCCCTCCACTTT. Translation: CASSGLGQGDSNRSLHF.